Listed here are 25 T cell receptor beta chains from one sample, sequenced in a study of human T cells and chemical hapten exposure. As for time point: patch test 1, 2 weeks after DPC sensitization. Treatment in this sample: therapeutic diphenylcyclopropenone sensitization with weekly scalp DPC. In TCRdb, the RACE reads were re-called with MiXCR into one record per CDR3 protein. The data hold some 350,000 distinct CDR3 sequences, with approximately 6.3% observed a single time. The sequences come from whole blood, collected in connection with sensitization to the hapten diphenylcyclopropenone (DPC). The receptors derive from a woman under 30 with alopecia areata. Some clones in this sample may be carry-over from other donors' samples.

This clonotype was picked up a small number of times. The chain is built from TRBV7-2 and TRBJ1-1; TRBD1 might be the D (6 bases). Germline V gene data show CDR1 as SGHTA and CDR2 as FQGNSA. V lost 0 bases, J lost 4 bases, and 12 bases lay in between. The CDR3 loop spans 15 amino acids. The CDR3 region is CASSLAGGPGTEAFF. The CDR3 DNA sequence: TGTGCCAGCAGCTTAGCCGGGGGCCCCGGCACTGAAGCTTTCTTT. The full variable domain, its missing parts supplied by reference TRBV7-2 and TRBJ1-1, is GAGVSQSPSNKVTEKGKDVELRCDPISGHTALYWYRQSLGQGLEFLIYFQGNSAPDKSGLPSDRFSAERTGGSVSTLTIQRTQQEDSAVYLCASSLAGGPGTEAFFGQGTRLTVV.

The rearrangement links TRBV7-8 to TRBJ1-5; 8 nucleotides agree with TRBD1. Germline V CDR1 and CDR2: SGHVS, FQNEAQ. CDR3 length equals 17 residues. V gave up 6 bases and J gave up 0 bases; unmatched junction bases: 10. CDR3 coding DNA: TGTGCCAGCAGTTTCCTGGACAGGGCCTATAGCAATCAGCCCCAGCATTTT. Translating it yields CASSFLDRAYSNQPQHF.

This clonotype was counted between two and nine times. J is TRBJ1-1 and V is TRBV7-8, with D maybe TRBD1 (6 bases). Germline V lookup: CDR1 SGHVS, CDR2 FQNEAQ. Trimming took off 3 bases at V and 7 bases at J, with 12 bases between the two ends. The CDR3 contains 13 residues. The CDR3 region has the DNA TGTGCCAGCAGCTTTAACGGGGGGCTTGAAGCTTTCTTT. This sequence encodes CASSFNGGLEAFF.

There are a few counts of this clonotype. The rearrangement joins TRBV20-1 to TRBJ1-2; D might be TRBD1 (5 bases). The germline gives CDR1 DFQATT, CDR2 SNEGSKA (reference sequence). The V end lost 8 bases, the J end lost 3 bases, and 16 bases lay between the germline ends. CDR3 length: 13 residues. This chain's CDR3 is CSLPNAGHYGYTF. CDR3 nucleotide sequence: TGCAGTCTTCCCAACGCGGGGCACTATGGCTACACCTTC.

This clonotype has a count of ten or more. The chain couples TRBV7-6 to TRBJ1-4; possibly TRBD1 for D (5 bases). The V end lost 5 bases, the J end lost 14 bases, and 21 bases lay between the germline ends. Germline CDR1 reads SGHVS; CDR2 reads FNYEAQ. This CDR3 comprises 14 residues. This chain's CDR3 is CASSPGWDGSQLFF. As DNA, the CDR3 is TGTGCCAGCAGCCCAGGGTGGGACGGATCCCAGCTGTTTTTT.

The chain employs TRBV20-1 and TRBJ1-5; a possible D gene is TRBD1 (6 bases). V was cut by 5 bases and J by 7 bases, with 18 bases left in between. The CDR3 length is 14 residues. The V gene's germline CDR1 is DFQATT and CDR2 SNEGSKA (reference sequence). DNA of the CDR3: TGCAGTGCTTGCCCAGGGGAGGGTCGACAGCCCCAGCATTTT. This sequence encodes CSACPGEGRQPQHF.

This clonotype was observed at least ten times. This chain joins TRBV6-1 and TRBJ2-1, with 8 bases matching TRBD1. After removal of 7 bases from V and 5 bases from J, the junction contained 7 bases not matched to a gene. CDR3 size: 14 residues. Germline CDR1 and CDR2: MNHNS and SASEGT. The chain's CDR3 is CASMSGQGNNEQFF. DNA of the CDR3: TGTGCCAGCATGTCAGGACAGGGCAACAATGAGCAGTTCTTC.

There are many counts of this clonotype. The rearrangement links TRBV5-5 to TRBJ1-5; D gene uncertain. The germline gives CDR1 SGHKS, CDR2 YYEKEE (reference sequence). The CDR3 contains 16 residues. V was cut by 4 bases and J by 3 bases, with 17 bases left in between. The CDR3 DNA reads TGTGCCAGCAGCCGAGACGTGTCGGTGGCCAATCAGCCCCAGCATTTT. Its translation is CASSRDVSVANQPQHF.

This clonotype occurred many times. The chain recombines TRBV6-5 with TRBJ2-2; D is perhaps TRBD1 or TRBD2 (6 bases each). The CDR3 contains 16 residues. CDR1 and CDR2 from the germline V gene are MNHEY and SVGAGI. Trimming left V 5 bases short and J 1 base short, with 14 bases between. In DNA, the CDR3 is TGTGCCAGCAGTCGTGGGGGGCTCGGGAACACCGGGGAGCTGTTTTTT. Amino acids: CASSRGGLGNTGELFF.

The sample holds many counts of this clonotype. The V call is TRBV10-3, the J call TRBJ1-3; D is undetermined. Trimming pared 6 bases from V and 6 bases from J, leaving 15 bases between. Looked up from germline, CDR1 is ENHRY and CDR2 is SYGVKD. The CDR3 runs 14 residues. This CDR3 is CAIRTAREVNTIYF. The CDR3 DNA follows: TGTGCCATCAGGACCGCGCGAGAAGTAAACACCATATATTTT.

This clonotype showed up many times. The rearrangement joins TRBV10-3 to TRBJ1-6; 7 nucleotides align to TRBD1. Per the germline V gene, CDR1 is ENHRY and CDR2 is SYGVKD. V shed 4 bases and J 7 bases; nucleotides not matched to a gene: 7. The CDR3 has 15 residues. CDR3 bases: TGTGCCATCAGTGCCCGACAGGGTGAAAATTCACCCCTCCACTTT. Amino acids: CAISARQGENSPLHF.

Only a few counts were recorded for this clonotype. The chain joins TRBV27 to TRBJ2-5, with D perhaps assigned TRBD1 or TRBD2 (5 bases each). Germline assignment: CDR1 MNHEY and CDR2 SMNVEV (reference sequence). The CDR3 totals 16 residues. Trimming shortened V by 3 bases and J by 8 bases, and 22 bases separated the two germline ends. The CDR3 DNA follows: TGTGCCAGCAGTTTCTCCCCGGGACGAACCAAGAGAACCCAGTACTTC. Translation gives CASSFSPGRTKRTQYF.

This chain connects TRBV12-3 or TRBV12-4 to TRBJ2-7; 15 bases are a match to TRBD2. J was trimmed by 3 bases and V by 5 bases; bases with no gene match: 5. CDR3 length: 16 residues. CDR3 DNA sequence: TGTGCCAGCAGTCTACCGGGACTAGCGGGGGGCTACGAGCAGTACTTC. Its protein product is CASSLPGLAGGYEQYF.

This clonotype was recorded at least ten times. The chain recombines TRBV9 with TRBJ2-7; 10 bases line up with TRBD2. Germline trimming cut 4 bases from V and 7 bases from J; bases unmatched to any gene: 8. The germline V gene encodes CDR1 SGDLS and CDR2 YYNGEE. The length of the CDR3 is 14 residues. In DNA, the CDR3 is TGTGCCAGCAGCCGGGAGCGGGGGGGTCCTGAGCAGTACTTC. Translated, it gives CASSRERGGPEQYF.

This clonotype has a handful of counts. The rearrangement joins TRBV20-1 to TRBJ2-7; 8 nucleotides align to TRBD1. From germline, CDR1 is DFQATT and CDR2 SNEGSKA (reference sequence). CDR3 size: 13 residues. With 5 bases clipped from V and 2 bases from J, the junction kept 5 bases outside the gene matches. The CDR3 region has the DNA TGCAGTGCTCCTAGACAGGGGACCTACGAGCAGTACTTC. This codes for CSAPRQGTYEQYF.

This clonotype was detected ten times or more. The chain links TRBV15 to TRBJ1-1, with 9 bases lining up with TRBD1. There are 20 residues in the CDR3. Germline V gene sequence: CDR1 LNHNV, CDR2 YYDKDF (reference sequence). With 2 bases clipped from V and 5 bases from J, the junction kept 21 bases outside the gene matches. CDR3 protein: CATSRSSRAGDRERKTEAFF. CDR3 DNA: TGTGCCACCAGCAGATCATCCCGGGCAGGGGACAGGGAACGAAAAACTGAAGCTTTCTTT.

The genes are TRBV5-6 and TRBJ1-2; D unclear. Trimming removed 6 bases from V and 3 bases from J, with 12 bases in between. The length of the CDR3 is 13 residues. Germline V lookup: CDR1 SGHDT, CDR2 YYEEEE. CDR3 loop: CASTRFVDYGYTF. Here the CDR3 DNA reads TGTGCCAGCACGAGGTTCGTGGACTATGGCTACACCTTC.

This clonotype showed up just a few times. This rearrangement joins TRBV4-1 to TRBJ2-7; perhaps D is TRBD1 or TRBD2 (6 bases each). Per germline, CDR1 MGHRA and CDR2 YSYEKL. CDR3 length: 14 amino acids. V shed 4 bases and J shed 3 bases, with 13 bases lying between them. The CDR3 region is CASSLQGGYYEQYF. The CDR3 DNA reads as TGCGCCAGCAGCCTACAGGGAGGATACTACGAGCAGTACTTC.

This clonotype has a handful of counts. At one of its ends the junction is not consistent with the germline gene, which may arise from a read error. The chain links TRBV7-7 to TRBJ2-1, with TRBD1 identical over 10 bases. Looked up from germline, CDR1 is SSHAT and CDR2 is FNYEAQ (reference sequence). The CDR3 sequence is 13 residues long. CDR3 DNA sequence: TGTGCTAGCAGTGACAGGGGGCGCGGTGAGCAGTTCTTC. Encoded protein: CASSDRGRGEQFF.

In its sample, this clonotype was seen a few times. V and J are TRBV6-4 and TRBJ2-3; weak D call: TRBD2 (6 bases). There are 16 residues in the CDR3. CDR1 and CDR2 (germline): MRHNA, SNTAGT. The germline V and J ends were trimmed by 0 bases and 6 bases, with 16 bases remaining between them. The CDR3 DNA sequence: TGTGCCAGCAGTGACTCGGCCCCCTTAGCGGAGGATACGCAGTATTTT. As protein: CASSDSAPLAEDTQYF.

There are a few counts of this clonotype. The chain combines TRBV7-2 with TRBJ1-1; D unresolved. The V end lost 2 bases, the J end lost 10 bases, and 14 bases lay between the germline ends. This CDR3 has 13 amino acids. Per germline, CDR1 SGHTA and CDR2 FQGNSA. The CDR3 nucleotides are TGTGCCAGCAGCTTAAAGCTGGGCCTGTCAGCTTTCTTT. Protein: CASSLKLGLSAFF.

This clonotype has a count of ten or more. As DNA, the CDR3 is TGTGCCAGCAGCCAAACTCCAGGAAACTATGGCTACACCTTC. Translation: CASSQTPGNYGYTF. The chain couples TRBV3-1 to TRBJ1-2; D not resolved. This CDR3 comprises 14 residues. Looked up from germline, CDR1 is LGHDT and CDR2 is YNNKEL (reference sequence). Trimming removed 2 bases from V and 2 bases from J, with 9 bases in between.

This clonotype was seen only a few times. The V and J genes are TRBV7-9 and TRBJ1-1; D is undetermined. V was clipped by 1 base and J by 8 bases, with 8 bases between them. CDR3 length equals 12 residues. In germline, CDR1 is SEHNR, CDR2 FQNEAQ (reference sequence). Here the CDR3 DNA reads TGTGCCAGCAGCTTAGAACGCCAAGAAGCTTTCTTT. The encoded protein is CASSLERQEAFF.

This clonotype was recorded a few times. The rearrangement uses TRBV7-9 and TRBJ1-1; D is possibly TRBD1 (6 bases). The V gene's germline CDR1 is SEHNR and CDR2 FQNEAQ (reference sequence). The V end lost 6 bases, the J end lost 4 bases, and 12 bases lay between the germline ends. The CDR3 runs to 13 residues. The CDR3 DNA follows: TGTGCCAGCAGTTCTGGACAGAGCACTGAAGCTTTCTTT. It specifies CASSSGQSTEAFF.

This clonotype was recorded many times. The chain joins TRBV3-1 to TRBJ1-2; D might be TRBD1 (6 bases). The CDR3 loop spans 15 amino acids. Looked up from germline, CDR1 is LGHDT and CDR2 is YNNKEL (reference sequence). Trimming took 2 bases from V and 1 from J, leaving 11 bases between them. CDR3: CASSQHGGFNYGYTF. In nucleotides, the CDR3 is TGTGCCAGCAGCCAACACGGGGGCTTTAACTATGGCTACACCTTC. Full variable domain (remainder filled in from reference TRBV3-1 and TRBJ1-2): DTAVSQTPKYLVTQMGNDKSIKCEQNLGHDTMYWYKQDSKKFLKIMFSYNNKELIINETVPNRFSPKSPDKAHLNLHINSLELGDSAVYFCASSQHGGFNYGYTFGSGTRLTVV.